These T cell receptor beta chains were read from a single sample in a study of Ad26.COV2.S vaccination and SARS-CoV-2 variants. Sequencing used immunoSEQ multiplex PCR; TCRdb keeps in-frame clones, though not all of them. The sample shows roughly 390,000 clones, around 85% of them seen only once. Sequenced material: peripheral blood, taken in a trial of Ad26.COV2.S vaccine versus placebo. These receptors all come from a person between 18 and 59 years old who received the Ad26.COV2.S COVID-19 vaccine or a placebo. Both conserved end residues are part of each CDR3. Fields, in order: V gene, D gene, J gene, clone size, CDR3 protein, CDR3 DNA. A D gene is named only where the DNA matches it firmly. Size is stated for part of the rows, as once, few or many counts, or as a class when the clone is expanded.

V gene: TRBV18; D gene: NA; J gene: TRBJ1-4; clone size: once; CDR3 protein: CASSPEGRNEKLFF; CDR3 DNA: TGTGCCAGCTCACCAGAGGGACGTAATGAAAAACTGTTTTTT
V gene: TRBV5-1; D gene: NA; J gene: TRBJ1-1; clone size: NA; CDR3 protein: CASSLGQANTEAFF; CDR3 DNA: TGCGCCAGCAGCTTGGGACAGGCGAACACTGAAGCTTTCTTT
V gene: TRBV7-9; D gene: NA; J gene: TRBJ1-2; clone size: NA; CDR3 protein: CASSADRPLTSGYTF; CDR3 DNA: TGTGCCAGCAGCGCAGACAGACCTTTGACGAGTGGCTACACCTTC
V gene: TRBV2; D gene: NA; J gene: TRBJ2-5; clone size: NA; CDR3 protein: CASRGLPGGTETQYF; CDR3 DNA: TGTGCCAGCAGAGGACTACCCGGGGGTACGGAGACCCAGTACTTC
V gene: TRBV4-3; D gene: NA; J gene: TRBJ1-1; clone size: NA; CDR3 protein: CASSQDRGDSGGEAFF; CDR3 DNA: TGCGCCAGCAGCCAAGATAGAGGGGACTCCGGGGGAGAAGCTTTCTTT
V gene: TRBV10-3; D gene: NA; J gene: TRBJ1-5; clone size: NA; CDR3 protein: CAISVGDTQPQHF; CDR3 DNA: TGTGCCATCAGTGTCGGGGACACTCAGCCCCAGCATTTT
V gene: TRBV27; D gene: NA; J gene: TRBJ1-1; clone size: NA; CDR3 protein: CASSFGRETMNTEAFF; CDR3 DNA: TGTGCCAGCAGTTTCGGCAGGGAAACCATGAACACTGAAGCTTTCTTT
V gene: TRBV5-1; D gene: TRBD2; J gene: TRBJ2-7; clone size: once; CDR3 protein: CASSWTSVSSYEQYF; CDR3 DNA: TGCGCCAGCAGCTGGACTAGCGTCAGCTCCTACGAGCAGTACTTC
V gene: TRBV7-2; D gene: NA; J gene: TRBJ1-5; clone size: once; CDR3 protein: CASGNRNSNQPQHF; CDR3 DNA: TGTGCCAGTGGTAACAGGAATAGCAATCAGCCCCAGCATTTT
V gene: TRBV5-6; D gene: TRBD1; J gene: TRBJ1-2; clone size: NA; CDR3 protein: CASSFTGVYGYTF; CDR3 DNA: TGTGCCAGCAGCTTTACAGGGGTCTATGGCTACACCTTC
V gene: TRBV19; D gene: NA; J gene: TRBJ2-2; clone size: few; CDR3 protein: CASSIDRESGTGELFF; CDR3 DNA: TGTGCCAGTAGTATAGATCGGGAGTCGGGCACCGGGGAGCTGTTTTTT
V gene: TRBV6-1; D gene: TRBD2; J gene: TRBJ2-2; clone size: NA; CDR3 protein: CASSEAGGSGAGELFF; CDR3 DNA: TGTGCCAGCAGTGAAGCTGGCGGGAGCGGCGCCGGGGAGCTGTTTTTT
V gene: TRBV7-6; D gene: TRBD1; J gene: TRBJ1-2; clone size: NA; CDR3 protein: CASSSSTGETDGYTF; CDR3 DNA: TGTGCCAGCAGCTCCTCGACAGGGGAAACTGATGGCTACACCTTC
V gene: TRBV10-3; D gene: TRBD2; J gene: TRBJ2-3; clone size: NA; CDR3 protein: CASRGGGGTDTQYF; CDR3 DNA: TGTGCCAGCCGGGGGGGCGGGGGTACAGATACGCAGTATTTT
V gene: TRBV6-2/TRBV6-3; D gene: NA; J gene: TRBJ1-1; clone size: NA; CDR3 protein: CASSPYGGHTEAFF; CDR3 DNA: TGTGCCAGCAGCCCATACGGGGGTCACACTGAAGCTTTCTTT
V gene: TRBV11-2; D gene: NA; J gene: TRBJ2-7; clone size: once; CDR3 protein: CASSLGSSYEQYF; CDR3 DNA: TGTGCCAGCAGCTTGGGGAGCTCCTACGAGCAGTACTTC
V gene: TRBV7-6; D gene: NA; J gene: TRBJ1-1; clone size: NA; CDR3 protein: CASSLVLGDTEAFF; CDR3 DNA: TGTGCCAGCAGCTTAGTGTTGGGGGACACTGAAGCTTTCTTT
V gene: TRBV11-2; D gene: TRBD2; J gene: TRBJ2-7; clone size: NA; CDR3 protein: CASSLQLAGGRDYTF; CDR3 DNA: TGTGCCAGCAGCTTACAACTAGCGGGGGGCCGAGACTATACCTTC
V gene: TRBV7-2; D gene: NA; J gene: TRBJ2-1; clone size: NA; CDR3 protein: CASSPSRNEQFF; CDR3 DNA: TGTGCCAGCAGCCCTTCTCGGAATGAGCAGTTCTTC
V gene: TRBV10-3; D gene: TRBD1; J gene: TRBJ1-2; clone size: NA; CDR3 protein: CASGDRAYGYTF; CDR3 DNA: TGTGCCAGCGGGGACAGGGCCTATGGCTACACCTTC
V gene: TRBV7-6; D gene: NA; J gene: TRBJ1-2; clone size: NA; CDR3 protein: CASSEGRGTFYGYTF; CDR3 DNA: TGTGCCAGCAGCGAGGGTAGAGGGACTTTCTATGGCTACACCTTC
V gene: TRBV6-2/TRBV6-3; D gene: TRBD1; J gene: TRBJ2-2; clone size: NA; CDR3 protein: CASSYDRGRSGELFF; CDR3 DNA: TGTGCCAGCAGTTACGATAGGGGGCGATCCGGGGAGCTGTTTTTT
V gene: TRBV19; D gene: NA; J gene: TRBJ2-5; clone size: NA; CDR3 protein: CASSMTSGDSETQYF; CDR3 DNA: TGTGCCAGTAGTATGACTAGTGGGGACTCAGAGACCCAGTACTTC
V gene: TRBV9; D gene: NA; J gene: TRBJ2-1; clone size: NA; CDR3 protein: CASSGEGHPYNEQFF; CDR3 DNA: TGTGCCAGCAGTGGAGAGGGACACCCCTACAATGAGCAGTTCTTC
V gene: TRBV25-1; D gene: NA; J gene: TRBJ2-1; clone size: NA; CDR3 protein: CASREESEGSPRYNEQFF; CDR3 DNA: TGTGCCAGCAGAGAAGAATCAGAAGGTTCCCCGCGCTACAATGAGCAGTTCTTC
V gene: TRBV5-1; D gene: TRBD2; J gene: TRBJ2-2; clone size: NA; CDR3 protein: CASSRLAGEAGELFF; CDR3 DNA: TGCGCCAGCAGCAGACTAGCGGGGGAAGCCGGGGAGCTGTTTTTT
V gene: TRBV3-1/TRBV3-2; D gene: NA; J gene: TRBJ2-1; clone size: NA; CDR3 protein: CASSHRDLGDNEQFF; CDR3 DNA: TGTGCCAGCAGCCATAGGGACCTAGGGGACAATGAGCAGTTCTTC
V gene: TRBV7-2; D gene: NA; J gene: TRBJ2-6; clone size: once; CDR3 protein: CASSLSWAGNKGANVLTF; CDR3 DNA: TGTGCCAGCAGCTTAAGTTGGGCCGGGAATAAAGGGGCCAACGTCCTGACTTTC
V gene: TRBV4-1; D gene: TRBD1; J gene: TRBJ1-1; clone size: NA; CDR3 protein: CASSRGQMNTEAFF; CDR3 DNA: TGCGCCAGCAGCCGGGGACAGATGAACACTGAAGCTTTCTTT
V gene: TRBV7-9; D gene: NA; J gene: TRBJ1-5; clone size: few; CDR3 protein: CASSLGRQPQHF; CDR3 DNA: TGTGCCAGCAGCTTAGGGCGGCAGCCCCAGCATTTT
V gene: TRBV3-1/TRBV3-2; D gene: NA; J gene: TRBJ2-6; clone size: NA; CDR3 protein: CASTPTSSGANVLTF; CDR3 DNA: TGTGCCAGCACCCCCACTAGCTCTGGGGCCAACGTCCTGACTTTC
V gene: TRBV30; D gene: TRBD1; J gene: TRBJ1-1; clone size: NA; CDR3 protein: CLGQAGILLTEAFF; CDR3 DNA: TGTCTCGGACAGGCAGGGATTTTATTAACTGAAGCTTTCTTT
V gene: TRBV20-1; D gene: TRBD1; J gene: TRBJ2-1; clone size: NA; CDR3 protein: CSASRDRAHEQFF; CDR3 DNA: TGCAGTGCTAGTAGGGACAGGGCCCATGAGCAGTTCTTC
V gene: TRBV7-2; D gene: NA; J gene: TRBJ2-4; clone size: NA; CDR3 protein: CASSPLGGPAKNIQYF; CDR3 DNA: TGTGCCAGCAGCCCCCTGGGAGGCCCGGCCAAAAACATTCAGTACTTC
V gene: TRBV15; D gene: NA; J gene: TRBJ2-7; clone size: NA; CDR3 protein: CATSRDIGSEQYF; CDR3 DNA: TGTGCCACCAGCAGAGACATTGGGTCCGAGCAGTACTTC
V gene: TRBV3-1/TRBV3-2; D gene: NA; J gene: TRBJ2-1; clone size: once; CDR3 protein: CASSQTGEKYNEQFF; CDR3 DNA: TGTGCCAGCAGCCAGACGGGGGAGAAGTACAATGAGCAGTTCTTC
V gene: TRBV19; D gene: NA; J gene: TRBJ1-5; clone size: NA; CDR3 protein: CASSRQLNQPQHF; CDR3 DNA: TGTGCCAGTAGTCGACAGCTAAATCAGCCCCAGCATTTT
V gene: TRBV2; D gene: NA; J gene: TRBJ1-6; clone size: NA; CDR3 protein: CASLRGDNSPLHF; CDR3 DNA: TGTGCCAGCCTCAGGGGAGATAATTCACCCCTCCACTTT
V gene: TRBV3-1/TRBV3-2; D gene: NA; J gene: TRBJ2-1; clone size: NA; CDR3 protein: CASSAISRQFF; CDR3 DNA: TGTGCCAGCAGCGCTATTTCACGGCAGTTCTTC
V gene: TRBV20-1; D gene: NA; J gene: TRBJ2-1; clone size: NA; CDR3 protein: CSAIPYNEQFF; CDR3 DNA: TGCAGTGCTATACCCTACAATGAGCAGTTCTTC
V gene: TRBV11-3; D gene: NA; J gene: TRBJ1-1; clone size: NA; CDR3 protein: CASSFRGNTEAFF; CDR3 DNA: TGTGCCAGCAGCTTCCGAGGGAACACTGAAGCTTTCTTT
V gene: TRBV6-1; D gene: NA; J gene: TRBJ1-1; clone size: NA; CDR3 protein: CASSDRYDLNTEAFF; CDR3 DNA: TGTGCCAGCAGTGACAGGTACGACCTGAACACTGAAGCTTTCTTT
V gene: TRBV11-2; D gene: NA; J gene: TRBJ1-6; clone size: NA; CDR3 protein: CASSLGAMTWNSPLHF; CDR3 DNA: TGTGCCAGCAGCTTAGGGGCCATGACTTGGAATTCACCCCTCCACTTT
V gene: TRBV27; D gene: TRBD1; J gene: TRBJ1-2; clone size: NA; CDR3 protein: CASSDLQGANYGYTF; CDR3 DNA: TGTGCCAGCAGTGATCTCCAGGGGGCCAACTATGGCTACACCTTC
V gene: TRBV9; D gene: TRBD2; J gene: TRBJ2-3; clone size: NA; CDR3 protein: CASSVEAGLGTDTQYF; CDR3 DNA: TGTGCCAGCAGCGTAGAGGCGGGACTAGGGACAGATACGCAGTATTTT
V gene: TRBV2; D gene: NA; J gene: TRBJ1-5; clone size: NA; CDR3 protein: CASSEALGGNQPQHF; CDR3 DNA: TGTGCCAGCAGTGAAGCGCTCGGGGGGAATCAGCCCCAGCATTTT
V gene: TRBV6-1; D gene: NA; J gene: TRBJ2-7; clone size: NA; CDR3 protein: CASSEYLESSYEQYF; CDR3 DNA: TGTGCCAGCAGTGAATACTTGGAGAGCTCCTACGAGCAGTACTTC
V gene: TRBV4-2; D gene: NA; J gene: TRBJ2-7; clone size: NA; CDR3 protein: CASSQAGTYEQYF; CDR3 DNA: TGTGCCAGCAGCCAAGCGGGGACCTACGAGCAGTACTTC
V gene: TRBV10-3; D gene: NA; J gene: TRBJ1-3; clone size: NA; CDR3 protein: CAISEGAELSGNTIYF; CDR3 DNA: TGTGCCATCAGTGAAGGGGCCGAGCTCTCTGGAAACACCATATATTTT
V gene: TRBV19; D gene: TRBD1; J gene: TRBJ1-1; clone size: NA; CDR3 protein: CASSQGVAFF; CDR3 DNA: TGTGCCAGTAGCCAGGGGGTGGCTTTCTTT
V gene: TRBV5-5; D gene: NA; J gene: TRBJ1-6; clone size: NA; CDR3 protein: CASSLENDGTGNSPLHF; CDR3 DNA: TGTGCCAGCAGCTTGGAGAACGATGGCACCGGTAATTCACCCCTCCACTTT
V gene: TRBV9; D gene: NA; J gene: TRBJ1-2; clone size: NA; CDR3 protein: CASSVGLSPYTF; CDR3 DNA: TGTGCCAGCAGCGTAGGTCTGTCACCCTACACCTTC
V gene: TRBV6-5; D gene: TRBD2; J gene: TRBJ2-5; clone size: NA; CDR3 protein: CASRRAGAGETQYF; CDR3 DNA: TGTGCCAGCCGGCGAGCGGGGGCCGGGGAGACCCAGTACTTC